The 3 T cell receptor beta chains in this list originate from one sample, sequenced in a study of CD8+ T cells in alopecia areata. Extraction of RNA preceded its reverse transcription into cDNA, which served as the sequencing template. Clones were read by immunoSEQ multiplex PCR, and TCRdb kept only the in-frame ones, dropping some. The table has about 76,000 clones, 66% seen once. Treatment of the sample: oral pan-JAK inhibitor, 5-10 mg twice daily. The material sequenced was CD8+ T cells sorted from blood, taken at week 24, from a patient treated with tofacitinib. The receptor set was obtained from a human donor with alopecia areata.

This clone occurred a few times. The chain is built from TRBV27 and TRBJ2-3; D call uncertain. Trimming left V 0 bases short and J 4 bases short, with 5 bases between. Germline V lookup: CDR1 MNHEY, CDR2 SMNVEV (reference sequence). The length of the CDR3 is 13 residues. CDR3 in DNA: TGTGCCAGCAGTTTATCGATGTCAGATACGCAGTATTTT. It is translated as CASSLSMSDTQYF.

The CDR3, as DNA: TGTGCCAGCATTGGACTAGCGGGCACAGATACGCAGTATTTT. The encoded protein is CASIGLAGTDTQYF. The gene calls are TRBV6-6 and TRBJ2-3, with TRBD2 identical over 10 bases. The junction had 2 bases not matched to a gene; V was cut back by 7 bases and J by 1 base. The length of the CDR3 is 14 residues. Per germline, CDR1 MNHNY and CDR2 SVGAGI (reference sequence).

V usage is TRBV27 and J usage is TRBJ2-1, with 9 bases matching TRBD2. This CDR3 has 16 amino acids. J lost 3 bases, V lost 5 bases, and 8 bases had no gene match. Germline CDR1 and CDR2: MNHEY and SMNVEV (reference sequence). This CDR3 is CASSLALAGFYNEQFF. The CDR3 DNA follows: TGTGCCAGCAGTCTGGCTCTAGCGGGATTCTACAATGAGCAGTTCTTC.